The text below deals with one T cell receptor beta chain. This clonotype counts as medium-sized (0.01 to 0.1%). Its antigen is not yet known. Base qualities are not at hand, and no much larger clone is one base apart. The record originates from a study of T cell repertoires in aging, cancer and after chemotherapy (dated by TCRdb to the late 2010s). Some background on the complete study: The donors fell into six age groups ranging from 30 or younger to 70 or older, and each group had at least three individuals. In the hematological group, the paired samples taken before and after chemotherapy came from chronic lymphocytic leukemia patients given fludarabine- or bendamustine-based regimens. The study profiled peripheral blood TCR beta repertoires from healthy donors and cancer patients to examine immunoaging and T cell reconstitution after chemotherapy. The full dataset contained several million TCR reads. A cohort of 200 to 250 cancer patients (94 with hematological and approximately 120 with solid cancers) was assembled, and 95 to 100 healthy donors were included as a reference group. The paper as a whole reports these results and caveats: It was noted by the authors that conclusions about immunological memory after chemotherapy cannot be drawn from the repertoire data. In healthy donors, the decline in TCR diversity with age was mainly explained by loss of richness, whereas in cancer patients loss of evenness was also found to contribute. Hematological cancer patients had infiltration of lymphoid organs, and this infiltration may itself impair thymic emigration or peripheral T cell expansion. Compared with age-matched healthy donors, untreated patients with hematological or solid cancers had significantly lower TCR diversity and higher clonality in blood. An increase in median generation probability over the chemotherapy interval was observed in both cancer cohorts, suggesting that the repertoire was reconstituted through rebound thymic output.

Using a mixed TRB-A/B primer pool, multiplex touch-down PCR amplified rearranged TRB sequences covering the V, D and J segments. Illumina adapters and sample indices were attached to the amplicons through two consecutive PCR reactions run with Phusion HS II polymerase. After gel purification with the NucleoSpin Gel and PCR Clean-up kit, the amplicons were checked using Qubit and an Agilent 2100 Bioanalyzer. Sequencing of libraries was carried out on an Illumina MiSeq in 600-cycle, single-indexed, paired-end runs. The study's own analysis went as follows. TRB sequences were processed with MiXCR versions 2.12 and 3.0.5. Each unique CDR3 nucleotide sequence was counted as one clone, and only productive sequences with at least two reads were retained. The repertoire metrics were Shannon diversity, evenness, clonality (defined as one minus evenness), and alpha-parameterized diversity profiles covering alpha 0 to 5. The IGoR algorithm was used to compute generation probabilities of clones in paired pre- and post-chemotherapy samples. TCRdb itself trimmed the public reads at Q25 with fastp, ran MiXCR and retained productive beta chains. Rows merge per CDR3 protein into single entries with the most common DNA and genes. The V and J calls follow TCRdb's processing rather than the paper's. The table for this sample lists thousands of distinct CDR3 sequences; about 32% of them were counted only once. The ten largest clones add up to around 8.6% of the sample.

The V and J ends are trimmed by 1 base and 8 bases, leaving 12 bases between them. The CDR3, cysteine through phenylalanine, is 14 amino acids long. Of all the DNA, just the CDR3 is kept, 42 bases in frame from base 1. CDR1 and CDR2 were assigned from the germline V gene (reference sequence) as SEHNR and FQNEAQ. TCR beta rearrangements were amplified from genomic DNA extracted from peripheral blood rather than from sorted cells or RNA. The source is a human donor with a blood cancer. The sequenced sample consisted of blood. Recombination joined TRBV7-9 with TRBJ2-4; no D segment can be confidently identified. Here is the DNA: TGTGCCAGCAGCTTAGGGCTAGGGTTGGACATTCAGTACTTC. This gives the protein CASSLGLGLDIQYF.